The 30 T cell receptor beta chains presented below share a single source sample, sequenced in a study of shared clonotypes between healthy human individuals. Sequencing was performed with immunoSEQ multiplex PCR; in TCRdb, only in-frame clones are kept and a portion is missing. Among 450,000 to 500,000 clones listed, approximately 84% were seen once. Specimen: PBMCs. The receptors shown here come from a woman aged 40 to 49 in good health. Some clones in this sample may be carry-over from other donors' samples.

The chain joins TRBV28 to TRBJ2-1; 7 positions agree with TRBD2. CDR3 size: 12 residues. Germline CDR1 is MDHEN and CDR2 is SYDVKM. V was pared by 6 bases and J by 9 bases, with 5 bases of the junction left unmatched. The CDR3 nucleotides read TGTGCCAGCAGGACTAGCAGCCCTGAGCAGTTCTTC. Encoded protein: CASRTSSPEQFF.

Of note for this clone: This sequence is one base from a far larger clone and is likely a read error. The J gene is TRBJ1-2, the V gene TRBV5-6; D possibly corresponds to TRBD1 (5 bases). V dropped 2 bases and J dropped 9 bases, with 14 bases sitting between them. The CDR3 contains 13 residues. Germline assignment: CDR1 SGHDT and CDR2 YYEEEE. This CDR3 reads CASSFSGTNSYTF. CDR3 DNA sequence: TGTGCCAGCAGCTTCTCCGGGACCAATAGCTACACCTTC.

The gene calls are TRBV11-3 and TRBJ2-2; D may be TRBD1 (6 bases). The CDR3 spans 12 residues. CDR1 SGHNT and CDR2 YENEEA come from the germline V gene. The ends were cut back, 5 bases at V and 7 bases at J, with 8 bases in the middle. The CDR3 DNA is TGTGCCAGCAGCAGCAGGGGCGGGGAGCTGTTTTTT. Translated: CASSSRGGELFF.

This chain joins TRBV28 and TRBJ2-5, with D perhaps matching TRBD1 or TRBD2 (6 bases each). V was clipped by 4 bases and J by 1 base, with 19 bases between them. The CDR3 loop spans 17 amino acids. From germline, CDR1 is MDHEN and CDR2 SYDVKM. CDR3 region: CASSSWGAGEGQETQYF. The CDR3 bases are TGTGCCAGCAGTTCCTGGGGGGCAGGGGAAGGCCAAGAGACCCAGTACTTC.

The gene calls are TRBV7-3 and TRBJ2-7, with 8 positions matching TRBD1. V trimming: 5 bases; J trimming: 5 bases; junction bases outside the gene matches: 5. Germline CDR1 and CDR2: SGHTA and FQGTGA. CDR3 length: 13 amino acids. For the CDR3, the DNA is TGTGCCAGCAGCCCGACGACAGGGGACGAGCAGTACTTC. It translates to CASSPTTGDEQYF.

Turning to this clone: It is likely a read error: a sequence one base away is far more abundant. V gene TRBV7-9 combines with J gene TRBJ1-2; 10 bases are a match to TRBD1. The CDR3 covers 17 residues. Germline V gives CDR1 SEHNR, CDR2 FQNEAQ (reference sequence). Germline trimming cut 5 bases from V and 6 bases from J; bases unmatched to any gene: 15. The CDR3 region is CASSDSGTGVNGDGYTF. As DNA, the CDR3 is TGTGCCAGCAGCGATTCGGGGACAGGGGTCAATGGTGATGGCTACACCTTC.

The chain employs TRBV28 and TRBJ1-3; D is unresolved. Germline values: CDR1 MDHEN, CDR2 SYDVKM. V was pared by 8 bases and J by 4 bases, with 21 bases between. This CDR3 spans 16 amino acids. CDR3 region: CASGAGGGWLGNTIYF. CDR3 DNA: TGTGCCAGCGGAGCGGGCGGAGGGTGGTTGGGAAACACCATATATTTT.

The rearrangement links TRBV27 to TRBJ1-1, with a tentative D call TRBD1 (6 bases). Germline loops: CDR1 MNHEY, CDR2 SMNVEV (reference sequence). The CDR3 sequence is 14 residues long. Trimming removed 7 bases from V and 5 bases from J, with 17 bases in between. For the CDR3, the DNA is TGTGCCAGCACCCGGGGGGGCGCGGGGACTGAAGCTTTCTTT. Translating it yields CASTRGGAGTEAFF.

The chain uses TRBV4-2 and TRBJ2-1, with D possibly matching TRBD2 (6 bases). The CDR3 totals 17 residues. CDR1 LGHNA and CDR2 YNFKEQ come from the germline V gene. The V end was cut by 2 bases, the J end by 4 bases, with 18 bases between. The CDR3 spells CASSQHSGGTGYNEQFF. The CDR3 nucleotides read TGTGCCAGCAGCCAACATAGCGGCGGGACCGGTTACAATGAGCAGTTCTTC.

The chain employs TRBV29-1 and TRBJ2-1; D is unresolved. Germline V lookup: CDR1 SQVTM, CDR2 ANQGSEA. This CDR3 spans 11 amino acids. Trimming stripped 7 bases from V and 9 bases from J, with 13 bases between. CDR3 nucleotides: TGCAGCGCCATTGGGGTTACTGAGCAGTTCTTC. It codes for CSAIGVTEQFF.

The chain carries TRBV18 and TRBJ2-7; D perhaps matches TRBD2 (5 bases). Trimming took off 3 bases at V and 0 bases at J, with 12 bases between the two ends. Germline CDR1 KGHSH, CDR2 LQKENI. CDR3 size: 15 residues. CDR3 protein: CASSPRAGSSYEQYF. In DNA form, the CDR3 reads TGTGCCAGCTCACCCCGGGCGGGCAGCTCCTACGAGCAGTACTTC. The full variable domain, completed using reference TRBV18 and TRBJ2-7, is NAGVMQNPRHLVRRRGQEARLRCSPMKGHSHVYWYRQLPEEGLKFMVYLQKENIIDESGMPKERFSAEFPKEGPSILRIQQVVRGDSAAYFCASSPRAGSSYEQYFGPGTRLTVT.

Comments on this clone: A far larger clone is only one base removed, so a read error is likely. The rearrangement joins TRBV4-2 to TRBJ1-2; 8 bases map to TRBD1. Germline CDR1 and CDR2: LGHNA and YNFKEQ. The V segment lost 5 bases and the J segment 12 bases; nucleotides outside the gene matches: 14. There are 14 residues in the CDR3. CDR3 DNA sequence: TGTGCCAGCAGCGGGGATGGACAGGGCGGCGGCCACACCTTC. Amino acids: CASSGDGQGGGHTF.

This clone appeared a few times. V is TRBV19 and J is TRBJ2-2; 11 nucleotides line up with TRBD2. The ends lost 5 bases at V and 4 bases at J; junction bases unmatched: 6. CDR1 is LNHDA and CDR2 is SQIVND in the germline V gene (reference sequence). CDR3 size: 16 residues. CDR3 residues: CASSLRLAGRTGELFF. The CDR3 DNA follows: TGTGCCAGTAGTCTCAGACTAGCGGGACGCACCGGGGAGCTGTTTTTT.

This clone was picked up a small number of times. The chain joins TRBV28 to TRBJ1-1, with D uncertain. The CDR3 is 11 amino acids. V was clipped by 7 bases and J by 6 bases, with 9 bases between them. CDR1 and CDR2 from the germline V gene are MDHEN and SYDVKM. The CDR3: CASTLFAEAFF. CDR3 nucleotide sequence: TGTGCCAGCACACTGTTCGCTGAAGCTTTCTTT.

The CDR3 loop reads CSVAPLQGLQETQYF. The CDR3 coding sequence is TGCAGCGTTGCCCCCTTACAGGGTCTCCAAGAGACCCAGTACTTC. The genes are TRBV29-1 and TRBJ2-5, with D perhaps TRBD1 (6 bases). Germline CDR1 SQVTM, CDR2 ANQGSEA. The CDR3 sequence is 15 residues long. V lost 4 bases and J lost 1, with 16 bases in between.

The chain joins TRBV9 to TRBJ2-1; D unclear. Germline values: CDR1 SGDLS, CDR2 YYNGEE. V lost 3 bases and J 4 bases, leaving 11 bases between the germline ends. The CDR3 is 14 amino acids. The CDR3, as DNA: TGTGCCAGCAGCGCCCTAGGCTTATACAATGAGCAGTTCTTC. It specifies CASSALGLYNEQFF.

This clone was detected only a few times. The rearrangement joins TRBV29-1 to TRBJ2-3; TRBD1 aligns across 10 bases. After removal of 4 bases from V and 1 base from J, the junction contained 5 bases not matched to a gene. Germline V gene lookup returns CDR1 SQVTM and CDR2 ANQGSEA. The CDR3 totals 15 residues. CDR3 protein: CSVVGTGDGTDTQYF. The CDR3 region has the DNA TGCAGCGTTGTTGGGACAGGGGACGGCACAGATACGCAGTATTTT.

The chain recombines TRBV19 with TRBJ2-5; TRBD2 is a possible D gene (6 bases). The germline gives CDR1 LNHDA, CDR2 SQIVND (reference sequence). The CDR3 sequence is 16 residues long. Trimming cost V 4 bases and J 5 bases, with 20 bases left between them. The DNA for the CDR3 is TGTGCCAGTAGTACCCCGGGACTTCCCATCCGGGAGACCCAGTACTTC. Amino acids: CASSTPGLPIRETQYF.

The chain couples TRBV5-1 to TRBJ1-1; D is uncertain. The CDR3 contains 15 residues. Trimming stripped 0 bases from V and 1 base from J, with 10 bases between. The germline V gene encodes CDR1 SGHRS and CDR2 YFSETQ. The CDR3 loop reads CASSLGHSSNTEAFF. In DNA, the CDR3 is TGCGCCAGCAGCTTGGGTCACAGTTCGAACACTGAAGCTTTCTTT.

This chain links TRBV9 with TRBJ2-7, with D perhaps TRBD1 or TRBD2 (5 bases each). This CDR3 is built from 14 residues. The V end was cut by 0 bases, the J end by 7 bases, with 14 bases between. Germline V gene lookup returns CDR1 SGDLS and CDR2 YYNGEE. CDR3 loop: CASSVGGPPGEQYF. The CDR3 DNA reads TGTGCCAGCAGCGTAGGGGGCCCGCCGGGGGAGCAGTACTTC. Supplemented by reference TRBV9 and TRBJ2-7, the full variable domain reads DSGVTQTPKHLITATGQRVTLRCSPRSGDLSVYWYQQSLDQGLQFLIQYYNGEERAKGNILERFSAQQFPDLHSELNLSSLELGDSALYFCASSVGGPPGEQYFGPGTRLTVT.

The chain joins TRBV5-1 to TRBJ2-5; maybe TRBD1 (5 bases). The CDR3 contains 15 residues. Per germline, CDR1 SGHRS and CDR2 YFSETQ. The germline V and J ends were trimmed by 3 bases and 0 bases, with 12 bases remaining between them. CDR3 loop: CASSWWQGNQETQYF. The CDR3 coding sequence is TGCGCCAGCAGCTGGTGGCAGGGAAACCAAGAGACCCAGTACTTC.

The gene calls are TRBV5-4 and TRBJ1-2; D ambiguous. CDR1 is SGHNT and CDR2 is YYREEE in the germline V gene (reference sequence). This CDR3 comprises 13 residues. The V end was cut by 4 bases, the J end by 2 bases, with 9 bases between. The CDR3 DNA reads as TGTGCCAGCAGCCCCCAACCAAACTATGGCTACACCTTC. This encodes CASSPQPNYGYTF.

The chain uses TRBV18 and TRBJ2-1; D unclear. Germline V gene sequence: CDR1 KGHSH, CDR2 LQKENI. This CDR3 region has 12 residues. The V and J ends lost 1 base and 6 bases respectively, with 4 bases between them. The DNA of the CDR3 is TGTGCCAGCTCACCACAGGTCAATGAGCAGTTCTTC. It encodes CASSPQVNEQFF.

The V gene is TRBV5-1, the J gene TRBJ2-7; the D gene is possibly TRBD2 (5 bases). Trimming stripped 4 bases from V and 7 bases from J, with 24 bases between. The CDR3 is 16 amino acids. Per germline, CDR1 SGHRS and CDR2 YFSETQ. CDR3 bases: TGCGCCAGCAGCAAACTAGGAAGTCCCTCCTATCGGGAGCAGTACTTC. Translated: CASSKLGSPSYREQYF.

The J gene is TRBJ1-3, the V gene TRBV27; D is unresolved. The germline V gene encodes CDR1 MNHEY and CDR2 SMNVEV (reference sequence). The CDR3 totals 14 residues. V lost 4 bases and J lost 4, with 11 bases in between. CDR3 in DNA: TGTGCCAGCAGTTACAAAGGGCTCGGAAACACCATATATTTT. Protein: CASSYKGLGNTIYF.

This clone was observed a handful of times. The chain joins TRBV21-1 to TRBJ2-7; no check of the table's D call, TRBD1, against the DNA was made. TRBV21-1 is a recognized pseudogene. The CDR3 sequence is 14 residues long. DNA for the CDR3: TGTGCCAGCTCCGCCGGACAGGACGTTTACGAGCAGTACTTC. Translating gives CASSAGQDVYEQYF.

The CDR3 sequence: CASSLKGSSYNEQFF. CDR3 nucleotides: TGTGCCAGCAGCTTAAAGGGAAGCTCCTACAATGAGCAGTTCTTC. The rearrangement links TRBV11-2 to TRBJ2-1; no clear D gene. V was shortened by 2 bases and J by 0 bases, with 8 bases between the two germline ends. This CDR3 has 15 amino acids. The germline V gene encodes CDR1 SGHAT and CDR2 FQNNGV.

The chain couples TRBV21-1 to TRBJ2-7; the listed D gene, TRBD2, was not tested against the DNA. TRBV21-1 is tagged as a pseudogene. The CDR3 extends over 15 amino acids. CDR3 sequence: CASSKERQVCYEQYF. In nucleotides, the CDR3 is TGTGCCAGCAGCAAAGAGCGGCAGGTTTGCTACGAGCAGTACTTC.

This clone was recorded only once. The chain carries TRBV10-3 and TRBJ2-7; D call uncertain. CDR1 and CDR2 from the germline V gene are ENHRY and SYGVKD. Trimming cost V 3 bases and J 4 bases, with 13 bases left between them. The length of the CDR3 is 14 residues. The CDR3 loop is CAISDDHFKYEQYF. The CDR3 DNA reads TGTGCCATCAGTGATGATCATTTTAAATACGAGCAGTACTTC.

The table lists this clone with many counts. The same CDR3 is also encoded by other DNA sequences in this sample. The V and J genes are TRBV19 and TRBJ2-7, with no clear D. V was trimmed by 3 bases and J by 3 bases, leaving 18 bases between them. CDR3 length: 16 amino acids. Germline CDR1 LNHDA, CDR2 SQIVND (reference sequence). Written as DNA, the CDR3 is TGTGCCAGTAGTATCACGGGTTCGGCCTCCATCTACGAGCAGTACTTC. Amino acids: CASSITGSASIYEQYF.